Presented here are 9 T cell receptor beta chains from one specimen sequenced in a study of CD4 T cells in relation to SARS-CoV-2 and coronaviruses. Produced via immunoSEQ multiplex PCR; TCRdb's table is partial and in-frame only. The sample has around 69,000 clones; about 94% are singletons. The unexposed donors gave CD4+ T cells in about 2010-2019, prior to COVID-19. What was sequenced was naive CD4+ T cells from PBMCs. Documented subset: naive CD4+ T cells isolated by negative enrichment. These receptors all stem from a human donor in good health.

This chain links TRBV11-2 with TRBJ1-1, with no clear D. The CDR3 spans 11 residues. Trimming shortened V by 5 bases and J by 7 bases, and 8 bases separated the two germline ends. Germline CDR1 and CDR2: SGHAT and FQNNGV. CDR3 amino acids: CASSRRIEAFF. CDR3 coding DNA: TGTGCCAGCAGCAGACGGATTGAAGCTTTCTTT.

DNA for the CDR3: TGTGCCAGCAGCCAAACCTCAGGACTAGCGGGAATTGAGCAGTTCTTC. Amino acid sequence: CASSQTSGLAGIEQFF. The rearrangement uses TRBV11-2 and TRBJ2-1, with 12 bases fitting TRBD2. Germline V lookup: CDR1 SGHAT, CDR2 FQNNGV. V lost 5 bases, J lost 9 bases, and 11 bases stayed unmatched. CDR3 size: 16 residues.

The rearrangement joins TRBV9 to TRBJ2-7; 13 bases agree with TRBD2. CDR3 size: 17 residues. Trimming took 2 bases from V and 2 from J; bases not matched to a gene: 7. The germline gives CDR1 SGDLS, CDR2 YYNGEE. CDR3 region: CASSVSSGTSGTYEQYF. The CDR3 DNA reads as TGTGCCAGCAGCGTTTCCTCCGGGACTAGCGGGACCTACGAGCAGTACTTC.

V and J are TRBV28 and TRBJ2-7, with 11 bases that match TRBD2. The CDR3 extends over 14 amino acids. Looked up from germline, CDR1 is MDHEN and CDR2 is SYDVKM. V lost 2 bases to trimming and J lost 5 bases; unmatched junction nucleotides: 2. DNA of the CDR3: TGTGCCAGCAGTTTACTAGCGGGAGGAAACGAGCAGTACTTC. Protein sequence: CASSLLAGGNEQYF.

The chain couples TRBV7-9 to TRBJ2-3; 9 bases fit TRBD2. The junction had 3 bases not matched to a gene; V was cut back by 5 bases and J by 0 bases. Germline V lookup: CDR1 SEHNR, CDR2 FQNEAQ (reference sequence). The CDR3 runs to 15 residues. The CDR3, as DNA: TGTGCCAGCAGCCAAACTAGCGGGAGCACAGATACGCAGTATTTT. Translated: CASSQTSGSTDTQYF. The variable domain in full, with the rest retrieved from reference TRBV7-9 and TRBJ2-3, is DTGVSQNPRHKITKRGQNVTFRCDPISEHNRLYWYRQTLGQGPEFLTYFQNEAQLEKSRLLSDRFSAERPKGSFSTLEIQRTEQGDSAMYLCASSQTSGSTDTQYFGPGTRLTVL.

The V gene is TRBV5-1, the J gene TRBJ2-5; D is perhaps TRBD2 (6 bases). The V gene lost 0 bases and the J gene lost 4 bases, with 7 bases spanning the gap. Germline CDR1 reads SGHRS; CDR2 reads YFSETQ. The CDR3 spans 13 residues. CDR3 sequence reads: CASSLGRVETQYF. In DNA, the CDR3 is TGCGCCAGCAGCTTGGGGAGGGTAGAGACCCAGTACTTC.

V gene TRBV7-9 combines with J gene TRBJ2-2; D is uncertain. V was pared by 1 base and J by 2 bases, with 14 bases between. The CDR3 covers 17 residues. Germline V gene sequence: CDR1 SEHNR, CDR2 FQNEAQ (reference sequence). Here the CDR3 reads CASSLGLVRENTGELFF. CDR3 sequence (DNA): TGTGCCAGCAGCTTAGGATTGGTCAGAGAAAACACCGGGGAGCTGTTTTTT.

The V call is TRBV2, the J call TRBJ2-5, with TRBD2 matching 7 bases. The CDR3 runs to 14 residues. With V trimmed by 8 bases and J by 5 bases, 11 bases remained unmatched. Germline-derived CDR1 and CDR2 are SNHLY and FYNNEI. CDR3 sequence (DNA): TGTGCCAGCGGAAGTGTTTCCGGGAGGGAGACCCAGTACTTC. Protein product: CASGSVSGRETQYF.

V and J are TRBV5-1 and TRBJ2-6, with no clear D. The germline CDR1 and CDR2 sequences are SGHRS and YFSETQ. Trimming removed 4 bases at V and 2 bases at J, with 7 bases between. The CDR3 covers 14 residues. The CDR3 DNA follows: TGCGCCAGCAGCCGAGATACTGGGGCCAACGTCCTGACTTTC. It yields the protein CASSRDTGANVLTF.